Below, one TCR beta chain is given with its context. Its antigen is unknown. The data were obtained in a study of T cell responses to AZD1222 COVID-19 vaccine. TCRdb keeps only in-frame clones here, not all; method: immunoSEQ multiplex PCR. The sample includes 150,000 to 200,000 clones, around 90% of them seen just once. The CDR3 sequence is 16 residues long. The ends lost 5 bases at V and 6 bases at J; junction bases unmatched: 7. CDR1 and CDR2 from the germline V gene are SGHTA and FQGTGA. Second doses were pooled across both intervals (about 4 or about 12 weeks). Points from the study as a whole: Repertoires in all cases were sampled only once the peak T cell response had passed. Increases in Spike-specific TCR breadth and depth were seen after two AZD1222 doses. Baseline antibody screening turned up just six or seven seropositive AZD1222 recipients.

The sequences come from peripheral blood, collected 28 days after the second AZD1222 dose. The source of this sequence is an adult who received the AZD1222 COVID-19 vaccine. The chain carries TRBV7-3 and TRBJ2-1; TRBD2 matches at 13 bases. The CDR3 DNA reads TGTGCCAGCAGCCCGGGGACTAGCGGGACGGGCAATGAGCAGTTCTTC. Translation: CASSPGTSGTGNEQFF.